This T cell receptor (beta chain) was recovered during a study of regulatory T cells in long-lasting Graves disease. As for time point: newly diagnosed GD, antithyroid drugs for less than 3 months. TCR sequences were obtained from RNA taken from PBMCs. This clonotype was detected many times. Arm-PCR of CDR3 regions and iRepertoire HTBI primers were the basis on which TCR beta libraries were built. Each CDR3 protein gets one entry after TCRdb re-called the multiplex PCR reads with MiXCR. The table lists approximately 400,000 distinct CDR3 sequences, over 12% of them singletons. Trimming took off 6 bases at V and 7 bases at J, with 13 bases between the two ends. The CDR3 has 13 amino acids. These data were likewise used in another study, on T cells in Graves' hyperthyroidism and ophthalmopathy.

The receptor's source is a woman in her thirties or forties with Graves disease. This rearrangement joins TRBV12-3 or TRBV12-4 to TRBJ2-1, with D perhaps matching TRBD1 or TRBD2 (5 bases each). This specimen was peripheral blood mononuclear cells (PBMCs), taken at new diagnosis, from a patient treated with antithyroid drugs. The CDR3 spells CASRTTEGNEQFF. Written as DNA, the CDR3 is TGTGCCAGCAGAACGACAGAGGGAAATGAGCAGTTCTTC.